Each of the 18 T cell receptor beta chains below was sequenced from the same sample in a study of T cell responses to AZD1222 COVID-19 vaccine. Profiled with immunoSEQ multiplex PCR; TCRdb holds only in-frame clones, not every one. Here the sample spans over 85,000 clones, roughly 84% being singletons. This sample comprised peripheral blood, obtained 28 days after the second AZD1222 dose. The receptor source for this set is an adult who received the AZD1222 COVID-19 vaccine.

The chain combines TRBV19 with TRBJ2-1, with TRBD1 matching 7 bases. The germline gives CDR1 LNHDA, CDR2 SQIVND (reference sequence). CDR3 length equals 14 residues. With V trimmed by 7 bases and J by 5 bases, 8 bases remained unmatched. CDR3 nucleotide sequence: TGTGCCAGTAAAGTCGACAGGGCCCACAATGAGCAGTTCTTC. Translation gives CASKVDRAHNEQFF.

The chain has TRBV11-2 and TRBJ2-6; 10 bases are a match to TRBD2. Losses at the gene ends were 1 base for V and 2 bases for J; bases not matched to a gene: 8. Per the germline V gene, CDR1 is SGHAT and CDR2 is FQNNGV. CDR3 length equals 19 residues. This chain's CDR3 is CASSLVASGSSTGANVLTF. In DNA form, the CDR3 reads TGTGCCAGCAGCTTAGTGGCTAGCGGGAGTTCTACTGGGGCCAACGTCCTGACTTTC.

The chain has TRBV5-6 and TRBJ2-2; TRBD2 matches 10 bases. The germline V gene has CDR1 SGHDT and CDR2 YYEEEE. J lost 8 bases, V lost 2 bases, and 9 bases had no gene match. The CDR3 is 16 residues long. The CDR3 nucleotides are TGTGCCAGCAGCTTCGGCTCTAGCGGGAGATTGGGGGAGCTGTTTTTT. Amino acid sequence: CASSFGSSGRLGELFF.

The V gene is TRBV24-1, the J gene TRBJ2-2; TRBD1 aligns across 9 bases. CDR1 and CDR2 from the germline V gene are KGHDR and SFDVKD. Trimming removed 10 bases from V and 0 bases from J; junction bases left unmatched: 2. The CDR3 is 14 residues long. The CDR3 DNA reads TGTGCCACTCGACAGGGGGCGAACACCGGGGAGCTGTTTTTT. Translating it yields CATRQGANTGELFF.

J is TRBJ2-3 and V is TRBV4-1; 12 bases line up with TRBD2. V gave up 3 bases and J gave up 4 bases; unmatched junction bases: 14. The CDR3 is 19 residues long. The germline V gene has CDR1 MGHRA and CDR2 YSYEKL. The CDR3 loop is CASSQKTSGGRVRADTQYF. Written as DNA, the CDR3 is TGCGCCAGCAGCCAGAAGACTAGCGGGGGCCGTGTTCGAGCAGATACGCAGTATTTT.

The V and J genes are TRBV9 and TRBJ1-1, with D possibly TRBD1 on 5 matching bases. CDR3 length equals 15 residues. V was shortened by 2 bases and J by 1 base, with 12 bases between the two germline ends. In germline, CDR1 is SGDLS, CDR2 YYNGEE. CDR3 nucleotide sequence: TGTGCCAGCAGCGTCAGCAATGGGGGGAACACTGAAGCTTTCTTT. Amino acid sequence: CASSVSNGGNTEAFF.

With respect to this clone: One end of the junction fails to match germline, which may point to a read error. The chain links TRBV9 to TRBJ2-3; 11 positions match TRBD2. The CDR3 consists of 12 residues. CDR1 is SGDLS, CDR2 YYNGEE, per germline. This CDR3 reads CASSVAGGAQYF. CDR3 nucleotides: TGTGCCAGCAGTGTAGCGGGGGGGGCGCAGTATTTT.

V and J are TRBV5-1 and TRBJ2-5; D gene unclear. Germline V gives CDR1 SGHRS, CDR2 YFSETQ. V dropped 7 bases and J dropped 1 base, with 5 bases sitting between them. This CDR3 is built from 11 residues. DNA of the CDR3: TGCGCCAGCGGGCCCCAAGAGACCCAGTACTTC. Its protein product is CASGPQETQYF.

This chain uses TRBV12-3 or TRBV12-4 with TRBJ2-5, with D unresolved. The CDR3 is 11 amino acids. Trimming removed 1 base at V and 5 bases at J, with 2 bases between. The CDR3, as DNA: TGTGCCAGCAGTTTAGTGGAGACCCAGTACTTC. Residues: CASSLVETQYF.

V usage is TRBV2 and J usage is TRBJ1-4, with a weak D call TRBD1 (5 bases). With 4 bases removed from V and 6 bases from J, the gap between germline ends came to 12 bases. The CDR3 totals 14 residues. Germline CDR1 is SNHLY and CDR2 is FYNNEI. CDR3 coding DNA: TGTGCCAGCAGTGTGGGGGGAAGGGATGAAAAACTGTTTTTT. It translates to CASSVGGRDEKLFF.

This clone was recorded once. V gene TRBV7-3 combines with J gene TRBJ2-7; 10 bases map to TRBD1. The germline gives CDR1 SGHTA, CDR2 FQGTGA. The CDR3 is 15 amino acids. V shed 1 base and J 4 bases; nucleotides not matched to a gene: 4. CDR3: CASSLNGQGGYEQYF. The CDR3 DNA sequence: TGTGCCAGCAGCTTAAACGGACAGGGGGGGTACGAGCAGTACTTC. Based on the CDR3 plus reference TRBV7-3 and TRBJ2-7, the full variable domain is GAGVSQTPSNKVTEKGKYVELRCDPISGHTALYWYRQSLGQGPEFLIYFQGTGAADDSGLPNDRFFAVRPEGSVSTLKIQRTERGDSAVYLCASSLNGQGGYEQYFGPGTRLTVT.

The chain employs TRBV15 and TRBJ2-7, with D perhaps TRBD1 or TRBD2 (5 bases each). V lost 0 bases, J lost 0 bases, and 12 bases lay in between. Germline CDR1 is LNHNV and CDR2 is YYDKDF (reference sequence). This CDR3 is 16 amino acids long. The CDR3 DNA sequence: TGTGCCACCAGCAGAGATCCCGCAGGGACCTCCTACGAGCAGTACTTC. Translating gives CATSRDPAGTSYEQYF. The whole variable domain, filled in from reference TRBV15 and TRBJ2-7, reads DAMVIQNPRYQVTQFGKPVTLSCSQTLNHNVMYWYQQKSSQAPKLLFHYYDKDFNNEADTPDNFQSRRPNTSFCFLDIRSPGLGDTAMYLCATSRDPAGTSYEQYFGPGTRLTVT.

This clone was found a few times. The rearrangement joins TRBV2 to TRBJ2-7; D ambiguous. The length of the CDR3 is 11 residues. Germline V gives CDR1 SNHLY, CDR2 FYNNEI. Trimming cost V 1 base and J 8 bases, with 6 bases left between them. The CDR3 protein is CASSEGEKQYF. The CDR3 nucleotides are TGTGCCAGCAGTGAAGGCGAAAAGCAGTACTTC.

V usage is TRBV29-1 and J usage is TRBJ1-3, with 7 bases that match TRBD1. This CDR3 is 12 amino acids long. The germline gives CDR1 SQVTM, CDR2 ANQGSEA. Germline trimming cut 7 bases from V and 4 bases from J; bases unmatched to any gene: 4. CDR3 in DNA: TGCAGCGCATCGGGACAGGGAAACACCATATATTTT. Its protein is CSASGQGNTIYF.

This chain links TRBV5-6 with TRBJ1-2; D is unresolved. The CDR3 runs 12 residues. The ends were cut back, 2 bases at V and 3 bases at J, with 5 bases in the middle. Germline V lookup: CDR1 SGHDT, CDR2 YYEEEE. The CDR3 DNA reads TGTGCCAGCAGCTTCGGGGACTATGGCTACACCTTC. This codes for CASSFGDYGYTF.

The gene calls are TRBV6-5 and TRBJ2-2; D not resolved. The CDR3 consists of 15 residues. Deletions cut 6 bases from V and 1 base from J, with 12 bases between. Germline V gene sequence: CDR1 MNHEY, CDR2 SVGAGI. CDR3: CASRVASVNTGELFF. CDR3 nucleotides: TGTGCCAGCAGGGTGGCAAGCGTGAACACCGGGGAGCTGTTTTTT.

The chain joins TRBV28 to TRBJ2-7; 9 bases align to TRBD2. Trimming at V came to 3 bases and at J to 3 bases, leaving 6 bases not matched to a gene. The CDR3 totals 15 residues. Germline V gene sequence: CDR1 MDHEN, CDR2 SYDVKM. For the CDR3, the DNA is TGTGCCAGCAGTTTGGCCGGGACTAGCTTCTACGAGCAGTACTTC. It codes for CASSLAGTSFYEQYF.

The table lists this clone with a count of one. The rearrangement joins TRBV9 to TRBJ1-1, with TRBD1 identical over 8 bases. Losses at the gene ends were 4 bases for V and 0 bases for J; bases not matched to a gene: 8. This CDR3 is built from 16 residues. Germline-derived CDR1 and CDR2 are SGDLS and YYNGEE. This CDR3 reads CASSPAGGKMNTEAFF. In nucleotides, the CDR3 is TGTGCCAGCAGCCCCGCAGGGGGCAAAATGAACACTGAAGCTTTCTTT.